The present entry profiles one TCR beta chain with its context. The antigen remains undetermined. The sample belongs to a study of stem cell transplantation in POMP-related autoinflammatory disease. Study-level points and caveats: In patients with PRAID, every analyzed T-cell subset tended to show lower diversity and higher clonality. Unique TRB V-J gene pairings were limited in number in patients with PRAID.

The method was immunoSEQ multiplex PCR; TCRdb's version includes in-frame clones alone and lacks a portion of them. The data contain approximately 23,000 clones, more than 75% of them singletons. Prominent immunodeficiency with autoinflammation defined PRAID. The receptor comes from a human donor with POMP-related autoinflammation and immune dysregulation (PRAID). Sequenced material: CD4+ T cells from PBMCs, taken before stem cell transplantation.

CDR3 region: CASSGHPGTPLGYTF. In nucleotides, the CDR3 is TGTGCCAGCAGTGGACACCCCGGGACACCGCTTGGCTACACCTTC. This sequence joins TRBV25-1 and TRBJ1-2, with TRBD1 as a possible D gene (6 bases). Trimming removed 4 bases at V and 7 bases at J, with 19 bases between. Germline CDR1 is MGHDK and CDR2 is SYGVNS. This CDR3 contains 15 residues.